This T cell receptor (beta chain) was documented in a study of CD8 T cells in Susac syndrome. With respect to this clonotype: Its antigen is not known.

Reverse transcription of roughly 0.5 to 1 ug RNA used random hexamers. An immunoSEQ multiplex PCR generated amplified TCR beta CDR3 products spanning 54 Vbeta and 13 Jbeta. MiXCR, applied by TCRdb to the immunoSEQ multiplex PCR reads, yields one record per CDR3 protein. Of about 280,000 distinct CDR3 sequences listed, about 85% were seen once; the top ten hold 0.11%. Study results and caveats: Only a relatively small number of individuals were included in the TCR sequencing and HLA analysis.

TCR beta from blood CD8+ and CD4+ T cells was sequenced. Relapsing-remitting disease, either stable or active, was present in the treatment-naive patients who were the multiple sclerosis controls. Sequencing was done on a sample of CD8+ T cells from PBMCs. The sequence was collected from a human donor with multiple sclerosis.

Here the CDR3 DNA reads TGCAGTGGGGCAGGGACAGACTCCTACGAGCAGTACTTC. Residues: CSGAGTDSYEQYF. This sequence joins TRBV20-1 and TRBJ2-7; 7 nucleotides agree with TRBD1. The CDR3 loop spans 13 amino acids. J was trimmed by 0 bases and V by 7 bases; bases with no gene match: 6. Looked up from germline, CDR1 is DFQATT and CDR2 is SNEGSKA (reference sequence).